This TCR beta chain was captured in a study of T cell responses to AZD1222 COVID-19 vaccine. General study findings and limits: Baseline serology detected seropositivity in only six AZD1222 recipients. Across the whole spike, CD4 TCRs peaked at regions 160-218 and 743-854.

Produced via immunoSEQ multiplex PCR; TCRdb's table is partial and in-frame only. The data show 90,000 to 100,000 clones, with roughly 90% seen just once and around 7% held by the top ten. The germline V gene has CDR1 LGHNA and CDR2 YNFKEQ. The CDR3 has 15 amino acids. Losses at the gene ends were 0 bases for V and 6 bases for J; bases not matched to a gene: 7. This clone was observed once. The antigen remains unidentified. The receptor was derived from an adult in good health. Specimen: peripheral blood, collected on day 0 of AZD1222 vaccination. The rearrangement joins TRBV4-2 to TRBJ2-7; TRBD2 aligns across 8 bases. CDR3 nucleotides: TGTGCCAGCAGCCAAGATGATCGGGGGGGCCGCGAGCAGTACTTC. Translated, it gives CASSQDDRGGREQYF.